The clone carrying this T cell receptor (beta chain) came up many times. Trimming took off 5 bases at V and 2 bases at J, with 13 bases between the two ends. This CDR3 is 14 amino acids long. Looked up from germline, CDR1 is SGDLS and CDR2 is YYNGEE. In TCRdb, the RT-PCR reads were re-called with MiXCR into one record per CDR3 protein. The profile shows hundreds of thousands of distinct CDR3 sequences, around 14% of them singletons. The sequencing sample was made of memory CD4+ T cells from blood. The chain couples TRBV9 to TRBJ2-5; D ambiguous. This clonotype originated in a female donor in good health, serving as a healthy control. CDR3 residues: CASSPAPLQETQYF. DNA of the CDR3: TGTGCCAGCAGTCCGGCCCCACTACAAGAGACCCAGTACTTC.